This T cell receptor beta chain was identified in a study of blood T cells in healthy people across ages. Regarding the study as a whole: From one million sequenced T cells, diversity estimates were lower bounds. Comparison with aged donors showed that long-lived donors had more naive CD4+ cells and higher diversity.

A sample-barcoded 5' primer and a J-beta primer mix were used in a second PCR of roughly 6 to 11 cycles. TCRdb reprocessed the 5' RACE reads via MiXCR and lists one record per CDR3 protein. There are roughly 860,000 distinct CDR3 sequences in the sample; approximately 67% occur only once, and about 27% lies in the top ten. Per-sample yields of isolated PBMCs were at least 6 million. The CDR3 is made up of 15 amino acids. Germline CDR1 and CDR2: SGHRS and YFSETQ. The ends lost 1 base at V and 8 bases at J; junction bases unmatched: 9. About this clonotype: What it recognizes is unknown.

The clonotype was recovered from a man aged 25 to 40 in good health. Sequencing was performed on blood. The V and J genes are TRBV5-1 and TRBJ2-1; TRBD1 aligns across 7 bases. The CDR3 region is CASSLPTGSGHEQFF. CDR3 nucleotides: TGCGCCAGCAGCTTGCCGACAGGGTCGGGCCATGAGCAGTTCTTC.